Reported below is one TCR beta chain. This record comes from a study of blood T cell repertoires in COVID-19. Overall study context: Samples taken during acute and convalescent COVID-19 were collected in the United States, Italy and Spain.

The CDR3 has 13 residues. Germline-derived CDR1 and CDR2 are SGHRS and YFSETQ. Trimming cost V 2 bases and J 10 bases, with 10 bases left between them. Profiled with immunoSEQ multiplex PCR; TCRdb holds only in-frame clones, not every one. The sample yields 350,000 to 550,000 clones, around 89% seen once. This sequence originates from a woman under 40 with acute or convalescent COVID-19. The chain joins TRBV5-1 to TRBJ1-6, with D possibly matching TRBD1 (6 bases). Sequencing was performed on peripheral blood. This CDR3 is CASSFAQGSPLHF. The CDR3 nucleotides read TGCGCCAGCAGCTTTGCCCAGGGGTCACCCCTCCACTTT. The variable domain in full, with the rest retrieved from reference TRBV5-1 and TRBJ1-6, is KAGVTQTPRYLIKTRGQQVTLSCSPISGHRSVSWYQQTPGQGLQFLFEYFSETQRNKGNFPGRFSGRQFSNSRSEMNVSTLELGDSALYLCASSFAQGSPLHFGNGTRLTVT.